These T cell receptor beta chains were read from a single sample in a study of cytomegalovirus exposure and HLA in healthy donors. The method was immunoSEQ multiplex PCR; TCRdb's version includes in-frame clones alone and lacks a portion of them. Of under 200,000 clones listed, roughly 91% were seen once; the top ten hold under 4.5%. The specimen was PBMCs. The source is a man between 18 and 29 years old in good health and CMV-seropositive. Each CDR3 is given with its conserved first and last residue. The D gene is left open where the match is weak. Expanded clones are given a class, and other clones once, few, many or no size at all.

V	J	size	D	CDR3	DNA
TRBV7-8	TRBJ2-2	NA	NA	CASSSAAPPATSGELFF	TGTGCCAGCAGCTCTGCCGCCCCCCCTGCGACTAGCGGGGAGCTGTTTTTT
TRBV29-1	TRBJ2-1	NA	NA	CSVNPGTYSYNEQFF	TGCAGCGTGAATCCCGGGACATATTCCTACAATGAGCAGTTCTTC
TRBV7-9	TRBJ1-1	once	NA	CASSLGGRAEAFF	TGTGCCAGCAGCTTGGGGGGGCGGGCTGAAGCTTTCTTT
TRBV2	TRBJ1-2	NA	NA	CASSERQAGYTF	TGTGCCAGCAGTGAACGGCAGGCTGGCTACACCTTC
TRBV2	TRBJ2-7	NA	TRBD2	CATRLAGSYEQYF	TGTGCCACCAGACTAGCGGGATCCTACGAGCAGTACTTC
TRBV7-9	TRBJ2-1	NA	NA	CASSLRAWEQFF	TGTGCCAGCAGCTTGCGTGCTTGGGAGCAGTTCTTC
TRBV28	TRBJ2-3	NA	NA	CASSSALFLGGTDTQYF	TGTGCCAGCAGTTCCGCACTATTTCTCGGGGGCACAGATACGCAGTATTTT
TRBV30	TRBJ2-1	NA	NA	CAWSLTGAEQFF	TGTGCCTGGAGTCTTACAGGAGCCGAGCAGTTCTTC
TRBV28	TRBJ1-1	NA	NA	CASSSSGTQGAFF	TGTGCCAGCAGTTCCTCCGGGACCCAGGGGGCTTTCTTT
TRBV7-2	TRBJ1-2	NA	TRBD1	CASSLGTGAYYGYTF	TGTGCCAGCAGCTTAGGGACAGGGGCCTACTATGGCTACACCTTC
TRBV25-1	TRBJ2-7	few	TRBD1	CASSARTGGEQYF	TGTGCCAGCAGTGCCAGGACAGGGGGCGAGCAGTACTTC
TRBV27	TRBJ2-1	NA	TRBD1	CASSLTGGSNEQFF	TGTGCCAGCAGTTTAACAGGGGGCAGCAATGAGCAGTTCTTC
TRBV5-1	TRBJ1-1	NA	TRBD1	CASSPTGVNTEAFF	TGCGCCAGCAGCCCGACAGGGGTGAACACTGAAGCTTTCTTT
TRBV30	TRBJ1-2	NA	NA	CAWSASPVGEGYTF	TGTGCCTGGAGTGCCTCCCCCGTTGGGGAGGGCTACACCTTC
TRBV7-9	TRBJ1-2	once	NA	CASSLLQGDYGYTF	TGTGCCAGCAGCTTATTACAGGGTGACTATGGCTACACCTTC
TRBV5-1	TRBJ2-5	NA	TRBD2	CASSQLLTSGQETQYF	TGCGCCAGCAGCCAGCTTCTTACTAGCGGCCAAGAGACCCAGTACTTC
TRBV28	TRBJ2-7	NA	TRBD1	CASSRTGGDEQYF	TGTGCCAGCAGTAGGACAGGGGGCGACGAGCAGTACTTC
TRBV5-1	TRBJ2-5	NA	TRBD2	CASSRGLAGHQETQYF	TGCGCCAGCAGCAGGGGACTAGCGGGGCACCAAGAGACCCAGTACTTC
TRBV7-9	TRBJ2-5	NA	NA	CASSLEGWSSARTQETQYF	TGTGCCAGCAGCTTAGAAGGTTGGTCTAGCGCGAGGACCCAAGAGACCCAGTACTTC
TRBV28	TRBJ2-7	NA	NA	CASSIWRALNYEQYF	TGTGCCAGCAGTATTTGGAGGGCTCTGAACTACGAGCAGTACTTC
TRBV5-1	TRBJ2-7	NA	TRBD1	CASSSPGTGAYEQYF	TGCGCCAGCAGCTCACCGGGGACAGGGGCTTACGAGCAGTACTTC
TRBV5-1	TRBJ1-3	NA	NA	CASSLQDPSGNTIYF	TGCGCCAGCAGCTTGCAGGACCCGAGCGGGAACACCATATATTTT
TRBV5-1	TRBJ2-1	NA	TRBD2	CASSLVRTSDEQFF	TGCGCCAGCAGCTTGGTGAGGACTAGCGATGAGCAGTTCTTC
TRBV30	TRBJ1-2	NA	TRBD1	CAWTREQGNGYTF	TGTGCCTGGACCAGGGAACAGGGGAATGGCTACACCTTC
TRBV28	TRBJ1-5	once	TRBD1	CASLPGQGIGNQPQHF	TGTGCCAGTCTCCCGGGACAGGGTATAGGCAATCAGCCCCAGCATTTT
TRBV7-6	TRBJ2-5	NA	NA	CASSSSFRETQYF	TGTGCCAGCAGCAGCTCCTTCAGGGAGACCCAGTACTTC
TRBV30	TRBJ2-1	NA	NA	CAWSATASSYNEQFF	TGTGCCTGGAGTGCGACGGCTAGCTCCTACAATGAGCAGTTCTTC
TRBV7-2	TRBJ2-1	NA	TRBD2	CASSVGTSGHNEQFF	TGTGCCAGCAGCGTCGGGACTAGCGGTCACAATGAGCAGTTCTTC
TRBV28	TRBJ2-7	NA	NA	CANGRERGEQYF	TGTGCCAACGGACGGGAACGGGGGGAGCAGTACTTC
TRBV30	TRBJ1-5	once	NA	CAWSATKPNDRSGNQPQHF	TGTGCCTGGAGTGCAACCAAACCCAACGACAGGAGTGGCAATCAGCCCCAGCATTTT
TRBV5-1	TRBJ2-3	NA	NA	CASSSGTWRDTQYF	TGCGCCAGCAGCTCCGGGACTTGGCGAGATACGCAGTATTTT
TRBV5-4	TRBJ1-1	NA	TRBD1	CASSPGQGNTEAFF	TGTGCCAGCAGCCCGGGACAGGGGAACACTGAAGCTTTCTTT
TRBV5-4	TRBJ2-3	few	NA	CASSLGGHSTDTQYF	TGTGCCAGCAGCTTGGGTGGGCATAGCACAGATACGCAGTATTTT
TRBV4-1	TRBJ1-1	NA	TRBD1	CASSQGIAQGARTEAFF	TGCGCCAGCAGCCAAGGAATCGCCCAGGGGGCGCGCACTGAAGCTTTCTTT
TRBV7-8	TRBJ2-7	NA	NA	CASSLFQGPSYEQYF	TGTGCCAGCAGCTTATTTCAGGGGCCCTCCTACGAGCAGTACTTC
TRBV7-5	TRBJ2-5	once	NA	CARSSSSGRVETQYF	TGTGCCAGAAGCTCATCTAGCGGGAGGGTGGAGACCCAGTACTTC
TRBV5-4	TRBJ2-2	NA	NA	CASSLEVGGELFF	TGTGCCAGCAGCTTAGAGGTGGGCGGGGAGCTGTTTTTT
TRBV6-5	TRBJ1-1	NA	TRBD1	CASSYAPGQGSEWAFF	TGTGCCAGCAGTTACGCACCAGGACAGGGGAGTGAGTGGGCTTTCTTT
TRBV5-1	TRBJ1-5	NA	NA	CASSSDPNQPQHF	TGCGCCAGCAGCTCAGATCCCAATCAGCCCCAGCATTTT
TRBV7-8	TRBJ2-1	NA	TRBD1	CASSLGTGSLYNEQFF	TGTGCCAGCAGCCTAGGGACAGGTAGCCTCTACAATGAGCAGTTCTTC
TRBV28	TRBJ1-5	NA	TRBD1	CASSLRGTGRIGQPQHF	TGTGCCAGCAGTTTGAGAGGGACAGGAAGGATAGGTCAGCCCCAGCATTTT